The 24 T cell receptor beta chains presented below share a single source sample, sequenced in a study of yellow fever vaccine responses in identical twins. TCRdb re-analysed the RT-PCR reads in MiXCR, keeping a single row per CDR3 protein. Counted here are around 33,000 distinct CDR3 sequences, roughly three fifths occurring once; the ten biggest clones make up 4.5%. The specimen comprised T cells from blood (PBMCs), unsorted or a sorted subset (not recorded which), sampled before or after yellow fever vaccination (not recorded which). The receptor source for this set is a woman younger than 30 who received the yellow fever vaccine.

This chain's CDR3 is CASSPPSKTEQYF. As DNA, the CDR3 is TGTGCCAGCTCACCCCCGTCGAAGACTGAGCAGTACTTC. The chain has TRBV18 and TRBJ2-7; D is undetermined. V was clipped by 3 bases and J by 7 bases, with 13 bases between them. The germline gives CDR1 KGHSH, CDR2 LQKENI. This CDR3 contains 13 residues.

The gene calls are TRBV4-1 and TRBJ2-3; 11 bases align to TRBD2. This CDR3 is built from 15 residues. Germline loops: CDR1 MGHRA, CDR2 YSYEKL. J lost 7 bases, V lost 7 bases, and 10 bases had no gene match. The CDR3 spells CASTSLAGVRNTQYF. CDR3 coding DNA: TGCGCCAGCACCTCACTAGCGGGGGTAAGGAATACGCAGTATTTT.

The rearrangement links TRBV11-1 to TRBJ1-1; no definite D call. CDR1 is SGHAT and CDR2 is FQDESV in the germline V gene (reference sequence). The CDR3 is 12 amino acids. V was trimmed by 2 bases and J by 7 bases, leaving 8 bases between them. The CDR3 loop reads CASSLISFEAFF. CDR3 bases: TGTGCCAGCAGCTTAATAAGTTTTGAAGCTTTCTTT.

The rearrangement uses TRBV18 and TRBJ2-3, with 7 nucleotides matching TRBD2. This CDR3 has 17 residues. Germline V gene sequence: CDR1 KGHSH, CDR2 LQKENI. V lost 4 bases, J lost 3 bases, and 13 bases stayed unmatched. The CDR3 DNA sequence: TGTGCCAGCTCACGACGGGAAGGTTCTAGCGGAACAGATACGCAGTATTTT. It translates to CASSRREGSSGTDTQYF.

The chain uses TRBV20-1 and TRBJ1-1; D uncertain. Deletions cut 1 base from V and 7 bases from J, with 10 bases between. Germline loops: CDR1 DFQATT, CDR2 SNEGSKA (reference sequence). The CDR3 is made up of 12 amino acids. The CDR3 loop reads CSARVWVGEAFF. In nucleotides, the CDR3 is TGCAGTGCTAGAGTCTGGGTGGGTGAAGCTTTCTTT.

The V call is TRBV3-1, the J call TRBJ2-7, with TRBD2 identical over 10 bases. Germline assignment: CDR1 LGHDT and CDR2 YNNKEL (reference sequence). This CDR3 has 16 amino acids. J gave up 2 bases and V 5 bases, and 9 bases lay outside the gene matches. This CDR3 reads CASSSSGRGPPYEQYF. The CDR3, as DNA: TGTGCCAGCAGCTCTAGCGGGAGAGGCCCCCCCTACGAGCAGTACTTC.

The gene calls are TRBV2 and TRBJ1-5; the match to TRBD1 covers 8 bases. The V gene's germline CDR1 is SNHLY and CDR2 FYNNEI. The trim removed 5 bases at V and 6 bases at J, leaving 6 bases unmatched. This CDR3 is 14 amino acids long. CDR3 protein: CASSTGQGLQPQHF. The CDR3 DNA sequence: TGTGCCAGCAGTACAGGACAGGGACTTCAGCCCCAGCATTTT.

This clonotype was seen only a few times. V usage is TRBV7-6 and J usage is TRBJ2-3; unclear D gene. CDR1 and CDR2 from the germline V gene are SGHVS and FNYEAQ. V lost 6 bases and J lost 2, with 6 bases in between. The CDR3 spans 12 residues. The CDR3 DNA is TGTGCCAGCAGTCGCCACACAGATACGCAGTATTTT. Translated: CASSRHTDTQYF.

The rearrangement uses TRBV5-4 and TRBJ2-4; 8 positions agree with TRBD2. The CDR3 contains 16 residues. J lost 4 bases, V lost 3 bases, and 9 bases had no gene match. CDR1 is SGHNT and CDR2 is YYREEE in the germline V gene (reference sequence). The DNA for the CDR3 is TGTGCCAGCAGCTCGTCGGAGCGGGGGCTAAAAAACATTCAGTACTTC. Amino acids: CASSSSERGLKNIQYF.

The V call is TRBV29-1, the J call TRBJ2-5; D perhaps matches TRBD1 (5 bases). The germline V gene encodes CDR1 SQVTM and CDR2 ANQGSEA. The germline V and J ends were trimmed by 4 bases and 5 bases, with 14 bases remaining between them. The CDR3 totals 13 residues. CDR3 nucleotides: TGCAGCGTTGCGCGTTCAGGGCGGGAGACCCAGTACTTC. As protein: CSVARSGRETQYF. The full variable domain, its missing parts supplied by reference TRBV29-1 and TRBJ2-5, is SAVISQKPSRDICQRGTSLTIQCQVDSQVTMMFWYRQQPGQSLTLIATANQGSEATYESGFVIDKFPISRPNLTFSTLTVSNMSPEDSSIYLCSVARSGRETQYFGPGTRLLVL.

This chain connects TRBV4-1 to TRBJ1-1, with D hard to call. The V end was cut by 4 bases, the J end by 0 bases, with 6 bases between. Germline assignment: CDR1 MGHRA and CDR2 YSYEKL. The CDR3 loop spans 13 amino acids. CDR3 region: CASSREMNTEAFF. DNA for the CDR3: TGCGCCAGCAGCCGCGAGATGAACACTGAAGCTTTCTTT.

This chain links TRBV10-3 with TRBJ1-2; possible D gene TRBD1, 5 bases. The CDR3 totals 14 residues. Between the trimmed V and J ends, which lost 2 bases and 3 bases, there was a span of 10 bases. CDR1 and CDR2 (germline): ENHRY, SYGVKD. The CDR3 region is CAISERGGDYGYTF. The CDR3 region has the DNA TGTGCCATCAGTGAGAGGGGAGGAGACTATGGCTACACCTTC.

This chain uses TRBV11-3 with TRBJ1-2, with D possibly being TRBD1 (6 bases). The CDR3 length is 18 residues. Trimming cost V 5 bases and J 2 bases, with 24 bases left between them. Germline V lookup: CDR1 SGHNT, CDR2 YENEEA. This chain's CDR3 is CASSPQPGHSLTNYGYTF. The CDR3 bases are TGTGCCAGCAGCCCCCAGCCGGGACACAGTTTAACCAACTATGGCTACACCTTC.

This clonotype turned up a few times. This chain links TRBV7-9 with TRBJ1-5; the match to TRBD1 covers 8 bases. The CDR3 totals 14 residues. Losses at the gene ends were 10 bases for V and 2 bases for J; bases not matched to a gene: 7. CDR1 and CDR2 (germline): SEHNR, FQNEAQ (reference sequence). CDR3: CATSGGQGNQPQHF. The CDR3 coding sequence is TGTGCCACCTCTGGGGGACAGGGCAATCAGCCCCAGCATTTT.

This clonotype was seen a handful of times. The chain combines TRBV10-3 with TRBJ2-5; the D gene is possibly TRBD2 (6 bases). The V gene's germline CDR1 is ENHRY and CDR2 SYGVKD. The CDR3 runs 14 residues. With 3 bases removed from V and 2 bases from J, the gap between germline ends came to 10 bases. This CDR3 is CAISDAGWQETQYF. The CDR3 region has the DNA TGTGCCATCAGTGACGCGGGGTGGCAAGAGACCCAGTACTTC.

The V call is TRBV12-3 or TRBV12-4, the J call TRBJ2-7, with a possible D match to TRBD1 (5 bases). With 3 bases removed from V and 3 bases from J, the gap between germline ends came to 12 bases. The CDR3 is made up of 14 amino acids. CDR3 loop: CASSLGRKNYEQYF. DNA for the CDR3: TGTGCCAGCAGTTTGGGGCGGAAAAACTACGAGCAGTACTTC.

This chain connects TRBV11-3 to TRBJ2-4; 10 bases line up with TRBD1. The V gene end was trimmed by 5 bases and the J gene end by 6 bases; junction bases not matched to a gene: 19. Germline assignment: CDR1 SGHNT and CDR2 YENEEA. The CDR3 consists of 19 residues. The CDR3 coding sequence is TGTGCCAGCAGCCCTCAAACCCCACAGGGGACAGGGGTGGGAAACATTCAGTACTTC. This gives the protein CASSPQTPQGTGVGNIQYF.

Only one count was recorded for this clonotype. The chain is built from TRBV23-1 and TRBJ2-5; unclear D gene. TRBV23-1 qualifies as an ORF whose function is uncertain. There are 16 residues in the CDR3. The germline V and J ends were trimmed by 4 bases and 3 bases, with 18 bases remaining between them. CDR3 amino acids: CASSPRVPTEKETQYF. The CDR3 bases are TGCGCCAGCAGTCCCCGGGTACCAACGGAGAAAGAGACCCAGTACTTC.

V gene TRBV5-1 combines with J gene TRBJ2-5, with a tentative D call TRBD2 (6 bases). Germline-derived CDR1 and CDR2 are SGHRS and YFSETQ. The CDR3 has 14 amino acids. V was cut by 0 bases and J by 2 bases, with 8 bases left in between. The CDR3 nucleotides read TGCGCCAGCAGCTTGGGCAGCGGGCAAGAGACCCAGTACTTC. Amino acid sequence: CASSLGSGQETQYF.

This clonotype occurred a few times. The chain combines TRBV27 with TRBJ2-7; TRBD1 or TRBD2 may be the D gene (5 bases each). The CDR3 runs 13 residues. Germline assignment: CDR1 MNHEY and CDR2 SMNVEV (reference sequence). Trimming removed 3 bases from V and 6 bases from J, with 12 bases in between. The CDR3 DNA is TGTGCCAGCAGTTTCCAGGGACCTGGCGAGCAGTACTTC. Its translation is CASSFQGPGEQYF.

This clonotype showed up just once. The V call is TRBV24-1, the J call TRBJ2-3; the D gene is possibly TRBD1 (6 bases). The V and J ends lost 1 base and 2 bases respectively, with 9 bases between them. This CDR3 comprises 15 residues. CDR1 KGHDR and CDR2 SFDVKD come from the germline V gene. The CDR3 loop is CATSDFRQATDTQYF. The CDR3, as DNA: TGTGCCACCAGTGATTTTCGACAGGCCACAGATACGCAGTATTTT.

V is TRBV13 and J is TRBJ2-1, with D tentatively TRBD1 or TRBD2 (5 bases each). This CDR3 has 15 residues. The V gene lost 6 bases and the J gene lost 1 base, with 13 bases spanning the gap. Germline CDR1 and CDR2: PRHDT and FYEKMQ (reference sequence). CDR3 loop: CASRFGALSYNEQFF. CDR3 DNA: TGTGCCAGCAGATTCGGGGCCCTTTCCTACAATGAGCAGTTCTTC.

The V gene is TRBV7-3, the J gene TRBJ2-1; perhaps D is TRBD1 or TRBD2 (5 bases each). CDR1 and CDR2 (germline): SGHTA, FQGTGA. V gave up 3 bases and J gave up 4 bases, with 7 bases separating them. CDR3 size: 13 residues. The CDR3 spells CASSLGTYNEQFF. The CDR3 coding sequence is TGTGCCAGCAGCTTGGGGACGTACAATGAGCAGTTCTTC.

The rearrangement joins TRBV12-3 or TRBV12-4 to TRBJ1-1; the match to TRBD1 covers 8 bases. The V gene end was trimmed by 6 bases and the J gene end by 5 bases; junction bases not matched to a gene: 8. The CDR3 extends over 14 amino acids. In DNA form, the CDR3 reads TGTGCCAGCAGCCCAGGGGGCTCTAAGACTGAAGCTTTCTTT. Encoded protein: CASSPGGSKTEAFF.